This T cell receptor (beta chain) emerged from a study of blood T cell repertoires in COVID-19. Study-level information: Acute-phase and convalescent COVID-19 samples originated in the United States, Italy and Spain. The cDNA or gDNA used as material had been derived from T cells, B-cell-depleted T cells, or PBMCs.

Germline V gene lookup returns CDR1 SGHVS and CDR2 FQNEAQ. Trimming removed 5 bases from V and 6 bases from J; junction bases left unmatched: 9. CDR3 length: 14 amino acids. Per the original data handling: Researchers report that nucleated cell counts were estimated from reference gene primer amplification. Sequencing used immunoSEQ multiplex PCR; TCRdb keeps in-frame clones, though not all of them. That table gives V, J and clone size, and the DNA gave D and trimming. Seen here are just under 65,000 clones, roughly 76% observed once, and the top ten hold roughly 4.8%. The TCR comes from a human donor in a cohort sampled during active COVID-19. The specimen was peripheral blood. The V gene is TRBV7-8, the J gene TRBJ2-7, with 8 bases matching TRBD1. CDR3 protein: CASSPRTGLSEQYF. CDR3 nucleotides: TGTGCCAGCAGCCCCCGGACAGGGCTTTCCGAGCAGTACTTC.